The 11 T cell receptor beta chains presented below share a single source sample, sequenced in a study of blood T cell repertoires in COVID-19. Assay used: immunoSEQ multiplex PCR; TCRdb lists only in-frame clones, some missing. Seen here are approximately 180,000 clones, roughly 76% observed once, and the top ten hold approximately 12%. Sequenced: peripheral blood. These receptors were collected from a woman older than 75 with COVID-19, enrolled during active disease.

This chain uses TRBV12-3 or TRBV12-4 with TRBJ1-2, with D hard to call. This CDR3 comprises 13 residues. Trimming took off 8 bases at V and 5 bases at J, with 15 bases between the two ends. CDR3 residues: CASGPGFGYGYTF. The CDR3 DNA is TGTGCCAGCGGACCGGGATTTGGGTATGGCTACACCTTC.

This chain joins TRBV25-1 and TRBJ2-1, with D possibly TRBD2 on 6 matching bases. The CDR3 sequence is 15 residues long. Trimming left V 6 bases short and J 7 bases short, with 19 bases between. Per the germline V gene, CDR1 is MGHDK and CDR2 is SYGVNS. The CDR3 loop reads CASSAAGLPWNEQFF. For the CDR3, the DNA is TGTGCCAGCAGCGCGGCGGGGCTGCCTTGGAATGAGCAGTTCTTC. The full variable domain, with the rest looked up from reference TRBV25-1 and TRBJ2-1, is EADIYQTPRYLVIGTGKKITLECSQTMGHDKMYWYQQDPGMELHLIHYSYGVNSTEKGDLSSESTVSRIRTEHFPLTLESARPSHTSQYLCASSAAGLPWNEQFFGPGTRLTVL.

This clone was seen a handful of times. V is TRBV10-1 and J is TRBJ2-3, with 10 nucleotides matching TRBD2. CDR3 size: 16 residues. Germline V gene sequence: CDR1 WNHNN, CDR2 SYGVQD (reference sequence). V trimming: 7 bases; J trimming: 6 bases; junction bases outside the gene matches: 13. CDR3 coding DNA: TGCGCCAGCACCCTAGCGGGGGTGTGTATTTCCGATACGCAGTATTTT. Its translation: CASTLAGVCISDTQYF.

The J gene is TRBJ2-6, the V gene TRBV6-6, with TRBD1 matching 8 bases. Germline V CDR1 and CDR2: MNHNY, SVGAGI (reference sequence). The ends lost 0 bases at V and 4 bases at J; junction bases unmatched: 2. The CDR3 contains 16 residues. CDR3 nucleotides: TGTGCCAGCAGTTACTCGACAGGGGCCGGGGCCAACGTCCTGACTTTC. Encoded protein: CASSYSTGAGANVLTF.

This clone was seen once. The chain employs TRBV12-3 or TRBV12-4 and TRBJ1-4; D gene ambiguous. Trimming pared 0 bases from V and 4 bases from J, leaving 3 bases between. The CDR3 spans 13 residues. In DNA form, the CDR3 reads TGTGCCAGCAGTTTAGCCTTTAATGAAAAACTGTTTTTT. This translates into CASSLAFNEKLFF.

The CDR3 is CASSEGEDTDTQYF. The CDR3 coding sequence is TGTGCCAGCAGTGAAGGAGAGGACACAGATACGCAGTATTTT. This rearrangement joins TRBV2 to TRBJ2-3, with D unclear. CDR3 length: 14 residues. V shed 1 base and J shed 2 bases, with 7 bases lying between them. Per the germline V gene, CDR1 is SNHLY and CDR2 is FYNNEI.

The genes are TRBV10-1 and TRBJ1-1; 7 positions agree with TRBD1. The J segment lost 8 bases and the V segment lost 0 bases, leaving 12 bases of the junction unmatched. The length of the CDR3 is 16 residues. Germline CDR1 is WNHNN and CDR2 is SYGVQD (reference sequence). For the CDR3, the DNA is TGCGCCAGCAGTGAGTCCCACCCGACAGGGTATCTGGAAGCTTTCTTT. Protein sequence: CASSESHPTGYLEAFF.

The V and J genes are TRBV18 and TRBJ2-7; TRBD2 aligns across 9 bases. This CDR3 comprises 17 residues. From germline, CDR1 is KGHSH and CDR2 LQKENI. Trimming removed 4 bases from V and 3 bases from J; junction bases left unmatched: 13. The chain's CDR3 is CASSRGAAGGAGYEQYF. For the CDR3, the DNA is TGTGCCAGCTCACGAGGAGCGGCGGGAGGGGCTGGCTACGAGCAGTACTTC.

This chain connects TRBV2 to TRBJ1-5; tentatively, D is TRBD1 (5 bases). The CDR3 spans 18 residues. Germline assignment: CDR1 SNHLY and CDR2 FYNNEI. Trimming stripped 5 bases from V and 1 base from J, with 21 bases between. For the CDR3, the DNA is TGTGCCAGCAGTACGGGGGAGGGGAGGTCGAACAGCAATCAGCCCCAGCATTTT. Encoded protein: CASSTGEGRSNSNQPQHF.

The chain has TRBV7-8 and TRBJ2-3, with TRBD2 matching 7 bases. The CDR3 loop spans 14 amino acids. In germline, CDR1 is SGHVS, CDR2 FQNEAQ. After removal of 8 bases from V and 1 base from J, the junction contained 6 bases not matched to a gene. CDR3 DNA sequence: TGTGCCAGCGCCCCAGCGGGACGCACAGATACGCAGTATTTT. This translates into CASAPAGRTDTQYF.

This chain uses TRBV3-1 (or the pseudogene TRBV3-2) with TRBJ2-3, with 14 bases fitting TRBD2. J gave up 3 bases and V 3 bases, and 5 bases lay outside the gene matches. CDR1 and CDR2 from the germline V gene are LGHDT and YNNKEL (reference sequence). The CDR3 is 17 residues long. In DNA form, the CDR3 reads TGTGCCAGCAGCCATCGACTAGCGGGAGGGGGGACAGATACGCAGTATTTT. Its translation: CASSHRLAGGGTDTQYF.